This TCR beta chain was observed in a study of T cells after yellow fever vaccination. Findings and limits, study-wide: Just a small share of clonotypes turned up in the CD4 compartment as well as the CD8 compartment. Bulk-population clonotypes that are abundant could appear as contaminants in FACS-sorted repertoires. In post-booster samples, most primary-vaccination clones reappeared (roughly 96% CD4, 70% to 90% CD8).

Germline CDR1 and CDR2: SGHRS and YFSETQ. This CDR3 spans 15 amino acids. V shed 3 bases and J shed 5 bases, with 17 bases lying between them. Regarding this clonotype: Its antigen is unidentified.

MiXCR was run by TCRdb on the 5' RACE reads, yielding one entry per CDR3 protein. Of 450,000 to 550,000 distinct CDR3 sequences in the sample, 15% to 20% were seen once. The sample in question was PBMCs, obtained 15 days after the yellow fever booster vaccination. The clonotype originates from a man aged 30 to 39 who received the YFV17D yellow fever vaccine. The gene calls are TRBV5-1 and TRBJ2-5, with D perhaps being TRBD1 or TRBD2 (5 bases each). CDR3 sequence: CASSWIMRGEETQYF. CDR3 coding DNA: TGCGCCAGCAGCTGGATTATGAGGGGCGAGGAGACCCAGTACTTC.